A selection of T cell receptor beta chains follows, all from one sample in a study of technical replicates of blood from a few donors. Produced via immunoSEQ multiplex PCR; TCRdb's table is partial and in-frame only. The sample lists roughly 76,000 clones, roughly 93% occurring once. Source material: T cells isolated from PBMCs. Receptors were obtained from a human donor in good health. Both conserved end residues are part of each CDR3. Each record gives: D gene, clone size, V gene, J gene, CDR3 DNA, CDR3 protein. The D gene is left open where the match is weak. The listing skips clone size in some rows; elsewhere it reads once, few, many or a size class.

>.|few|TRBV14|TRBJ1-1
TGTGCCAGCAGCCGAAGACAGCACACTGAAGCTTTCTTT
CASSRRQHTEAFF
>.|.|TRBV10-3|TRBJ1-1
TGTGCCATCAGTGGAGAGGGCCTCGAAGCTTTCTTT
CAISGEGLEAFF
>.|.|TRBV27|TRBJ2-7
TGTGCCAGCAGTTTCGCAGGGAATAACGAGCAGTACTTC
CASSFAGNNEQYF
>TRBD1|.|TRBV6-1|TRBJ1-5
TGTGCCAGCAGTGAAGGGACAGGGGGGAGACAGCCCCAGCATTTT
CASSEGTGGRQPQHF
>.|.|TRBV7-3|TRBJ2-2
TGTGCCAGCAGCCCTCGAACAGGGATGAACACCGGGGAGCTGTTTTTT
CASSPRTGMNTGELFF
>TRBD1|.|TRBV19|TRBJ2-7
TGTGCCAGCCAACGGACAGGCCAGCACTTC
CASQRTGQHF
>.|.|TRBV19|TRBJ1-2
TGTGCCAGTAGTTTCAACGACTGGAGCTATGGCTACACCTTC
CASSFNDWSYGYTF
>.|.|TRBV4-2|TRBJ2-7
TGTGCCAGCAGCCCGGACAGATACGAGCAGTACTTC
CASSPDRYEQYF
>.|.|TRBV14|TRBJ2-1
TGTGCCAGCAGCCAAATCGCAATCGGCAATGAGCAGTTCTTC
CASSQIAIGNEQFF
>TRBD2|.|TRBV6-1|TRBJ2-7
TGTGCCAGCAGTGGGGGTTTCCTAGCGGGCTTACCCCTCAGGACCTACGAGCAGTACTTC
CASSGGFLAGLPLRTYEQYF
>TRBD2|.|TRBV28|TRBJ2-7
TGTGCCAGCAGTTCTTGGACTAGCGTCCCAGAGCAGTACTTC
CASSSWTSVPEQYF
>.|.|TRBV6-5|TRBJ2-3
TGTGCCAGCAGTTACAGCCTTGGAGGCACAGATACGCAGTATTTT
CASSYSLGGTDTQYF
>TRBD2|.|TRBV9|TRBJ2-1
TGTGCCAGCAGCGCAGGACAGGGGCGAGGACTAGCGGGAGGGCCCTACAATGAGCAGTTCTTC
CASSAGQGRGLAGGPYNEQFF
>.|.|TRBV7-3|TRBJ2-1
TGTGCCAGCAGCTTAAATATCTTCGGTGAGCAGTTCTTC
CASSLNIFGEQFF
>.|.|TRBV9|TRBJ1-3
TGTGCCAGCAGCGTAGCGGACACCATATATTTT
CASSVADTIYF
>TRBD1|once|TRBV6-5|TRBJ1-1
TGTGCCAGCAGTTCCGGGACAGGAGGTGCTGAAGCTTTCTTT
CASSSGTGGAEAFF
>.|.|TRBV9|TRBJ2-5
TGTGCCAGCAGCGTTCGAGGGAGCGCCAGCGAGACCCAGTACTTC
CASSVRGSASETQYF
>.|.|TRBV7-6|TRBJ1-3
TGTGCCAGCAGCTTAATAGGAAACACCATATATTTT
CASSLIGNTIYF
>.|.|TRBV19|TRBJ1-5
TGTGCCAGTAGTATCGGGGTGTCATGGAGTCAGCCCCAGCATTTT
CASSIGVSWSQPQHF
>.|.|TRBV7-3|TRBJ2-2
TGTGCCAGCAACAAGGGACTCCCCTACACCGGGGAGCTGTTTTTT
CASNKGLPYTGELFF
>.|few|TRBV9|TRBJ2-1
TGTGCCAGCAGCGCAAGTCCGGGGAGCTCCTACAATGAGCAGTTCTTC
CASSASPGSSYNEQFF
>.|.|TRBV7-9|TRBJ1-2
TGTGCCAGCAGCTTAGGGACAGATGGCTACACCTTC
CASSLGTDGYTF
>TRBD1|.|TRBV15|TRBJ2-3
TGTGCCACCAGCCCCGGACAGGTCCCAGATACGCAGTATTTT
CATSPGQVPDTQYF
>.|.|TRBV14|TRBJ2-7
TGTGCCAGCAGCATAGAACCCTACGAGCAGTACTTC
CASSIEPYEQYF
>.|.|TRBV5-1|TRBJ1-1
TGCGCCAGCAGCTTCCGGACTCCGAACACTGAAGCTTTCTTT
CASSFRTPNTEAFF
>.|.|TRBV10-3|TRBJ1-2
TGTGCCATCACCATACAGGGTGGGGGCTACACCTTC
CAITIQGGGYTF
>.|once|TRBV19|TRBJ2-3
TGTGCCAGTAGTATCCGGGTCAGCACAGATACGCAGTATTTT
CASSIRVSTDTQYF
>.|.|TRBV29-1|TRBJ1-4
TGCAGCGCTACAGGTGAAAAACTGTTTTTT
CSATGEKLFF
>.|.|TRBV2|TRBJ2-3
TGTGCCAGCAGTGTTAACAGGGCCACAGATACGCAGTATTTT
CASSVNRATDTQYF
>TRBD2|.|TRBV20-1|TRBJ2-7
TGCAGTGGGACTAGCGGCTACGAGCAGTACTTC
CSGTSGYEQYF
>.|.|TRBV6-5|TRBJ1-1
TGTGCCAGCAGTTTCCATCGGACAGATGGTGAAGCTTTCTTT
CASSFHRTDGEAFF
>.|.|TRBV27|TRBJ2-7
TGTGCCAGCAGTTGGGGTGGGGGAGGTTCGAAGAACGAGCAGTACTTC
CASSWGGGGSKNEQYF
>TRBD1|once|TRBV19|TRBJ2-7
TGTGCCAGTGCGGGACAGGGAAAATACGAGCAGTACTTC
CASAGQGKYEQYF
>.|.|TRBV4-2|TRBJ2-7
TGTGCCAGCAGCCCCGGGATCCAATACGAGCAGTACTTC
CASSPGIQYEQYF
>.|.|TRBV9|TRBJ2-1
TGTGCCAGCAGCACGCAGGGTGTCGGCTACAATGAGCAGTTCTTC
CASSTQGVGYNEQFF
>.|.|TRBV6-5|TRBJ2-7
TGTGCCAGCAGTTCCCCTCCCCGGGTGCACGAGCAGTACTTC
CASSSPPRVHEQYF
>TRBD2|.|TRBV5-1|TRBJ2-3
TGCGCCAGCAGCTTGGGTAGCGGGAGTCCCGATACGCAGTATTTT
CASSLGSGSPDTQYF
>TRBD1|.|TRBV19|TRBJ1-2
TGTGCCAGTAGTCAAGAGGGACAGGTCATTCTCTATGGCTACACCTTC
CASSQEGQVILYGYTF
>.|.|TRBV6-5|TRBJ1-3
TGTGCCAGCAGTTACTCGAACAGGGCTATAGGAAACACCATATATTTT
CASSYSNRAIGNTIYF
>.|.|TRBV9|TRBJ2-2
TGTGCCAGCAGCGTAGTAGGAGCGGAGCTGTTTTTT
CASSVVGAELFF
>.|.|TRBV5-1|TRBJ1-1
TGCGCCAGCAGCTTTTCGGGGGGCCTCACTGAAGCTTTCTTT
CASSFSGGLTEAFF
>.|.|TRBV19|TRBJ2-2
TGTGCCAGTAGTAGGGCGACAACGAACACCGGGGAGCTGTTTTTT
CASSRATTNTGELFF
>TRBD2|.|TRBV5-1|TRBJ2-7
TGCGCCAGCAGCCCACTTAGCGGGAGCGCGAACGAGCAGTACTTC
CASSPLSGSANEQYF
>.|once|TRBV25-1|TRBJ2-3
TGTGCCAGCAGTTATTATTCTAGCGTGGCAGATACGCAGTATTTT
CASSYYSSVADTQYF
>.|.|TRBV7-9|TRBJ1-2
TGTGCCAGCAGCTTAGAAGGAGCGAATGGCTACACCTTC
CASSLEGANGYTF
>TRBD1|.|TRBV19|TRBJ2-2
TGTGCCAGTAGTGGGACAGGGGGAACCGGGGAGCTGTTTTTT
CASSGTGGTGELFF
>.|.|TRBV19|TRBJ1-2
TGTGCCAGTAGTATTCGACAGGCTACTAACTATGGCTACACCTTC
CASSIRQATNYGYTF
>.|.|TRBV30|TRBJ1-5
TGTGCCTGGAGGGCACAGGGACGAGGCCAGCCCCAGCATTTT
CAWRAQGRGQPQHF
>.|.|TRBV9|TRBJ1-2
TGTGCCAGCAGCGTAGCCTCACGGGAAATCGGGGGCTACACCTTC
CASSVASREIGGYTF